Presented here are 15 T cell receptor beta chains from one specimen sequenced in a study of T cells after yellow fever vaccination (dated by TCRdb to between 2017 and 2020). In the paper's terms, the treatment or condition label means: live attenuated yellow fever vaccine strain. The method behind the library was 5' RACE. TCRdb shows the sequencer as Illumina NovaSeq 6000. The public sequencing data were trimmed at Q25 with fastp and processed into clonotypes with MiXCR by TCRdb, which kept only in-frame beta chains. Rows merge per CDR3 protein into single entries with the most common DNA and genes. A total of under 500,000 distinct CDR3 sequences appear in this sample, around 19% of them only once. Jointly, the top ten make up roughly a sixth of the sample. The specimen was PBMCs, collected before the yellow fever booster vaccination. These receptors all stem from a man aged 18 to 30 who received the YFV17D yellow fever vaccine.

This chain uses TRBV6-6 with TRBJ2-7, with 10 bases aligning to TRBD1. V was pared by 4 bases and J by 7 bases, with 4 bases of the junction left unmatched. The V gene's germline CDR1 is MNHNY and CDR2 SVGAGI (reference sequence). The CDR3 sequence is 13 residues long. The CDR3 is CASSSRTGGEQYV. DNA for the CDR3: TGTGCCAGCAGTTCACGGACAGGGGGGGAGCAGTACGTC.

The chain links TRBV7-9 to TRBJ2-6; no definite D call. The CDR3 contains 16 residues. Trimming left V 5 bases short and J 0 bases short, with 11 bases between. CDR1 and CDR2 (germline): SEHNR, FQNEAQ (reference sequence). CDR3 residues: CASSPIGDSGANVLTF. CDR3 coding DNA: TGTGCCAGCAGCCCGATCGGTGACTCTGGGGCCAACGTCCTGACTTTC.

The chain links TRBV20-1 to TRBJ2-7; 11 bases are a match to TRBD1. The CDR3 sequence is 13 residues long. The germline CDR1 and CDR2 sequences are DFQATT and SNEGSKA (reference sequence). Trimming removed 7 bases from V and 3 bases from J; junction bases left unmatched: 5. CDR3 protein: CSVPGTGGYEQYF. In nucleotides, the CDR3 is TGCAGTGTTCCCGGGACAGGGGGCTACGAGCAGTACTTC.

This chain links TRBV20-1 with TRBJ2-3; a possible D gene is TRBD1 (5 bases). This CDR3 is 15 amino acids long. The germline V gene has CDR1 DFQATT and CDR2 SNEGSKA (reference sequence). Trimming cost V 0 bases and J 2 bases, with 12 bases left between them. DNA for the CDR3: TGCAGTGCTAGAGATAACGGTGGGGCCACAGATACGCAGTATTTT. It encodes CSARDNGGATDTQYF.

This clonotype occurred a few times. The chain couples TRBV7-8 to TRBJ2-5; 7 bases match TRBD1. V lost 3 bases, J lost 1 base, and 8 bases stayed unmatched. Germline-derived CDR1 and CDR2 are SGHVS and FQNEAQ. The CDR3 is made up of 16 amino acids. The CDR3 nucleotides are TGTGCCAGCAGCTTTGAGGGGGCCAGACTCCAAGAGACCCAGTACTTC. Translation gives CASSFEGARLQETQYF.

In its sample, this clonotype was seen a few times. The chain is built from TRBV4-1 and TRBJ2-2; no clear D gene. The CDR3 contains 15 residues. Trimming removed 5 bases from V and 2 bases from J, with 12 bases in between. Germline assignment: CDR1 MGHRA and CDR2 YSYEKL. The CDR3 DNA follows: TGCGCCAGCAGCGACCTCGGACCCAACACCGGGGAGCTGTTTTTT. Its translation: CASSDLGPNTGELFF.

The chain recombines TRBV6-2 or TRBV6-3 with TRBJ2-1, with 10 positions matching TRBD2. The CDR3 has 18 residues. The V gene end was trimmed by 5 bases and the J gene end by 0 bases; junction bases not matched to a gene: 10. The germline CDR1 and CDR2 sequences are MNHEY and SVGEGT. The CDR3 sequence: CASSPDSGGGSSYNEQFF. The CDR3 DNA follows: TGTGCCAGCAGTCCCGACAGCGGGGGGGGGAGCTCCTACAATGAGCAGTTCTTC.

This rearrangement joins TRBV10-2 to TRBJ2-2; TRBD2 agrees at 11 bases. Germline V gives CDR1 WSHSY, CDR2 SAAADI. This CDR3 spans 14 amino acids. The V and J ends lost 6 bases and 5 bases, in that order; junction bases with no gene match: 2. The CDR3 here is CASRTSGATGELFF. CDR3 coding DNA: TGCGCCAGCAGGACTAGCGGGGCAACCGGGGAGCTGTTTTTT.

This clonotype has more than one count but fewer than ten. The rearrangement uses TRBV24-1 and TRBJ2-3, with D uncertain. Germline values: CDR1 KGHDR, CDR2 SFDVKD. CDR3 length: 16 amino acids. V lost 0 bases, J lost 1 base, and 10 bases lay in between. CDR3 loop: CATSDLWTAGTDTQYF. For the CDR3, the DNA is TGTGCCACCAGTGATTTGTGGACGGCGGGCACAGATACGCAGTATTTT.

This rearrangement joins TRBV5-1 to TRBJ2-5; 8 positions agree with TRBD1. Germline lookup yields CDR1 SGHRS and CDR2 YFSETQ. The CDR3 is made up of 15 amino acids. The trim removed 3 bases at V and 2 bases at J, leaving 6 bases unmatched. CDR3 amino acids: CASSWGQDTQETQYF. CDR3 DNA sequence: TGCGCCAGCAGCTGGGGACAGGATACTCAAGAGACCCAGTACTTC. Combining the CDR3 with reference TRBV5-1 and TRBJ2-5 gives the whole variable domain KAGVTQTPRYLIKTRGQQVTLSCSPISGHRSVSWYQQTPGQGLQFLFEYFSETQRNKGNFPGRFSGRQFSNSRSEMNVSTLELGDSALYLCASSWGQDTQETQYFGPGTRLLVL.

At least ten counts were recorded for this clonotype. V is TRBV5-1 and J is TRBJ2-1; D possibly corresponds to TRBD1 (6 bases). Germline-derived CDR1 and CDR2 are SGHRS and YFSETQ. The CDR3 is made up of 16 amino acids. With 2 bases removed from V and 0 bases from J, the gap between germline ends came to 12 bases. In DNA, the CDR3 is TGCGCCAGCAGCTTTTTGGGGGCGGACTCCTACAATGAGCAGTTCTTC. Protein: CASSFLGADSYNEQFF.

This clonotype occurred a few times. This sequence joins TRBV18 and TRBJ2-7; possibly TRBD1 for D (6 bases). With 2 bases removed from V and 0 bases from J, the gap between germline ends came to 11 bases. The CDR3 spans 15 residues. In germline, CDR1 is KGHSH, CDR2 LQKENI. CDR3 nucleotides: TGTGCCAGCTCACCAGTGGGACACCTCTCCTACGAGCAGTACTTC. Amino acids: CASSPVGHLSYEQYF.

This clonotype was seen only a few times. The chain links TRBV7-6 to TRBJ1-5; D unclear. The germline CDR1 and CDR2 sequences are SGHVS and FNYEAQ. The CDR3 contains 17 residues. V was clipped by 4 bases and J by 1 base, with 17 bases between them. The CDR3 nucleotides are TGTGCCAGCAGCTCTCCCGAGACCAGGCCAAGCAATCAGCCCCAGCATTTT. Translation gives CASSSPETRPSNQPQHF.

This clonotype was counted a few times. CDR3 coding DNA: TGCAGTGCTAGTAGACAGGCTCCCTATGGCTACACCTTC. Amino acid sequence: CSASRQAPYGYTF. This rearrangement joins TRBV20-1 to TRBJ1-2; a possible D gene is TRBD1 (6 bases). Germline lookup yields CDR1 DFQATT and CDR2 SNEGSKA (reference sequence). V shed 3 bases and J shed 4 bases, with 12 bases lying between them. CDR3 size: 13 residues.

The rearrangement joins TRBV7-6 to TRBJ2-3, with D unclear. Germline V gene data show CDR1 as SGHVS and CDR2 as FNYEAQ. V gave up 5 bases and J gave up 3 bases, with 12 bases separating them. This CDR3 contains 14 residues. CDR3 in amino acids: CASSGPTGTDTQYF. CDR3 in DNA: TGTGCCAGCAGCGGACCGACCGGGACAGATACGCAGTATTTT. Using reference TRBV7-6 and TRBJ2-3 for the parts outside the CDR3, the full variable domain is GAGVSQSPRYKVTKRGQDVALRCDPISGHVSLYWYRQALGQGPEFLTYFNYEAQQDKSGLPNDRFSAERPEGSISTLTIQRTEQRDSAMYRCASSGPTGTDTQYFGPGTRLTVL.